These T cell receptor beta chains were read from a single sample in a study of blood T cells in healthy people across ages. MiXCR was run by TCRdb on the 5' RACE reads, yielding one entry per CDR3 protein. The repertoire includes 1.4 million or so distinct CDR3 sequences, about 42% of them detected once, and around 4% sits in the top ten. The specimen sequenced was blood. The source is a woman aged 18-29 years in good health. Each CDR3 is given with its conserved first and last residue.

v_gene	j_gene	CDR3aa
TRBV7-9	TRBJ2-7	CASSGRRETYEQYF
TRBV29-1	TRBJ2-7	CSVGETTYEQYF
TRBV4-2	TRBJ2-2	CASSHPPGPNTGELFF
TRBV6-2/TRBV6-3	TRBJ1-5	CASNKATLGSSGVDQPQHF
TRBV9	.	CASNVVGSGGETQYF
TRBV6-6	TRBJ2-2	CASTPTDRGNTGELFF
TRBV27	TRBJ2-4	CASSPQGAKNTQYF
TRBV20-1	TRBJ2-4	CSARDPLVVSGEQYF
TRBV7-2	TRBJ1-1	CASTFRMNTEAFF
TRBV7-9	TRBJ1-1	CASSLAAGGLTEAFF
TRBV2	TRBJ1-2	CASKIPPEAMLGYTF
TRBV2	TRBJ2-1	CASEGGRGHYNEQFF
TRBV4-1	TRBJ1-1	CASSQETGIAEAFF
TRBV7-9	TRBJ1-5	CASSLAGGRQPQHF
TRBV7-9	TRBJ2-7	CASSLAQLAGREQYF